This TCR beta chain is drawn from a study of OX40 agonist ivuxolimab in advanced cancers. Study at large: At 0.01 to 10 mg/kg, ivuxolimab was administered intravenously to patients every 2 weeks. The dose-escalation cohort was over 65% male, with a mean age of around 60 years, ranging about 23 to 79.

Germline-derived CDR1 and CDR2 are SGHRS and YFSETQ. V was clipped by 1 base and J by 2 bases, with 12 bases between them. There are 15 residues in the CDR3. Sequencing was performed with immunoSEQ multiplex PCR; in TCRdb, only in-frame clones are kept and a portion is missing. The sample has around 8,000 clones; approximately 85% are singletons. Study outcomes and limitations: The average count of expanded clones was higher among CD8+ T cells than among CD4+.

Of note for this clone: Its specificity is not known.

The chain uses TRBV5-1 and TRBJ1-2, with a tentative D call TRBD1 (5 bases). The TCR sequence derives from an adult with an advanced solid tumor such as melanoma, head and neck, liver or kidney cancer. Source: CD4+ or CD8+ T cells sorted from blood, taken in a trial of the OX40 agonist ivuxolimab. CDR3 amino acids: CASSLRGVENYGYTF. The DNA for the CDR3 is TGCGCCAGCAGCTTGCGAGGGGTAGAAAACTATGGCTACACCTTC.